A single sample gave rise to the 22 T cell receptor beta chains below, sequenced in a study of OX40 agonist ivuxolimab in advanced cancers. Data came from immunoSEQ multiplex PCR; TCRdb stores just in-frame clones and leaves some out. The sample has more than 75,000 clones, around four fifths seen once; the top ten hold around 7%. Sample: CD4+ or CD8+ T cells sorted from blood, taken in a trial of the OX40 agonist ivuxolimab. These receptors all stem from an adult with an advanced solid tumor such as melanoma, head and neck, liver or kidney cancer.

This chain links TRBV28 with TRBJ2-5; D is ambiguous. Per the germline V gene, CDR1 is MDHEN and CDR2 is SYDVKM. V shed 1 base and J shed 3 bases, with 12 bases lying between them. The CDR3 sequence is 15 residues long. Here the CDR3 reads CASSLFSSREETQYF. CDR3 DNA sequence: TGTGCCAGCAGTTTATTCAGTAGCAGAGAAGAGACCCAGTACTTC.

CDR3 sequence (DNA): TGTGCCACCCGGACTAGCGGGAGGCGGAATGAGCAGTTCTTC. It is translated as CATRTSGRRNEQFF. The V call is TRBV6-5, the J call TRBJ2-1; 14 bases align to TRBD2. Losses at the gene ends were 10 bases for V and 7 bases for J; bases not matched to a gene: 6. Germline V gene lookup returns CDR1 MNHEY and CDR2 SVGAGI. This CDR3 spans 14 amino acids.

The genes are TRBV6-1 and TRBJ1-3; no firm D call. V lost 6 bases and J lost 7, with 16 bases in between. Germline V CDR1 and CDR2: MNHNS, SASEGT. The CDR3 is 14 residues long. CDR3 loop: CASSPRQYGNTIYF. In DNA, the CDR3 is TGTGCCAGCAGCCCCAGACAATACGGGAACACCATATATTTT.

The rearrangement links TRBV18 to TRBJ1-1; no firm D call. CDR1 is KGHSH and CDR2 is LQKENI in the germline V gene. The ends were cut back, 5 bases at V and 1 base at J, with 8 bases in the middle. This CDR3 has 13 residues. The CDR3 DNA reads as TGTGCCAGCTCAGATGGGCCGAACACTGAAGCTTTCTTT. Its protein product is CASSDGPNTEAFF.

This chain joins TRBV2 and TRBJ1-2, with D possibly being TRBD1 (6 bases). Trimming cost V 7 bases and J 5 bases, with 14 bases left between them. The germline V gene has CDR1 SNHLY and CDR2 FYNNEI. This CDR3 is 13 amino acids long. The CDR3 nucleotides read TGTGCCAGCACCGCCGGGACACTTTATGGCTACACCTTC. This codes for CASTAGTLYGYTF.

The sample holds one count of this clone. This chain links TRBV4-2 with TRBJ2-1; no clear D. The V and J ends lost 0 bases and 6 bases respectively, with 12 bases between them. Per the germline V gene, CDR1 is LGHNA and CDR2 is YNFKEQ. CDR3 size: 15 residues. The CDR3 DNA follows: TGTGCCAGCAGCCAAGAAGGACCCTTGGTCAATGAGCAGTTCTTC. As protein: CASSQEGPLVNEQFF.

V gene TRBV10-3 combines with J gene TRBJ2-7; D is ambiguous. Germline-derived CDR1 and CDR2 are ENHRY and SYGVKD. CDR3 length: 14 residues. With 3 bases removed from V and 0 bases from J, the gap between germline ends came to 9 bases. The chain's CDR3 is CAISETARSYEQYF. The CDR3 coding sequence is TGTGCCATCAGTGAAACAGCTCGCTCCTACGAGCAGTACTTC.

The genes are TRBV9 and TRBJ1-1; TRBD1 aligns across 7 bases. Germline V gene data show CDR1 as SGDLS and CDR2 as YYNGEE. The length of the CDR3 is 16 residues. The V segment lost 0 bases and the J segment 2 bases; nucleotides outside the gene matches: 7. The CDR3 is CASSVGTGTENTEAFF. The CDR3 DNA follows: TGTGCCAGCAGCGTAGGAACCGGGACAGAAAACACTGAAGCTTTCTTT.

The CDR3 region has the DNA TGTGCCAGCAGTTCATATGACAGGGGCTACTCCTACGAGCAGTACTTC. Amino acid sequence: CASSSYDRGYSYEQYF. The rearrangement joins TRBV28 to TRBJ2-7; 8 positions agree with TRBD1. The CDR3 covers 16 residues. Germline CDR1 and CDR2: MDHEN and SYDVKM. With 4 bases clipped from V and 0 bases from J, the junction kept 8 bases outside the gene matches.

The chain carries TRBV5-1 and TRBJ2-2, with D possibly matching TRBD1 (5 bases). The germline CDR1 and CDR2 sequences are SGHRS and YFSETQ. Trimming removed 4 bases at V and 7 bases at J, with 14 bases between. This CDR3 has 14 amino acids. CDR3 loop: CASSPPGIGGELFF. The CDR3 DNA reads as TGCGCCAGCAGCCCACCAGGGATCGGCGGGGAGCTGTTTTTT.

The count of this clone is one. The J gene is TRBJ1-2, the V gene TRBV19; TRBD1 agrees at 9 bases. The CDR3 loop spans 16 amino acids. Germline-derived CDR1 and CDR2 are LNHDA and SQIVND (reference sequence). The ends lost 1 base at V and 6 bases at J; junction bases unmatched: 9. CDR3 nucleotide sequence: TGTGCCAGTAGTATAGTTGGGACAGGGATACAGCATGGCTACACCTTC. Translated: CASSIVGTGIQHGYTF.

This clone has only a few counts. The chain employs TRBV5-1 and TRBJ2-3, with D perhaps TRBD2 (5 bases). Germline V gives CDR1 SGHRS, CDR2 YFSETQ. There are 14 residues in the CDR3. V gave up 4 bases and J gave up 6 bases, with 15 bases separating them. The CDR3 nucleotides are TGCGCCAGCAGCATCCGATTAGAGGGCGATACGCAGTATTTT. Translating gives CASSIRLEGDTQYF.

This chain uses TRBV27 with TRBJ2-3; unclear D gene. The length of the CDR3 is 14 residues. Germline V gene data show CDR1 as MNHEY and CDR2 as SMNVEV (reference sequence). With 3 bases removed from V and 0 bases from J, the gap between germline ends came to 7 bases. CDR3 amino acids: CASSFSSSTDTQYF. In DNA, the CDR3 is TGTGCCAGCAGTTTTTCCTCTAGCACAGATACGCAGTATTTT.

CDR3 in amino acids: CATALDRGSYNEQFF. For the CDR3, the DNA is TGTGCCACTGCCCTGGACAGGGGCTCCTACAATGAGCAGTTCTTC. The chain joins TRBV15 to TRBJ2-1; 9 bases agree with TRBD1. Germline trimming cut 9 bases from V and 0 bases from J; bases unmatched to any gene: 6. The CDR3 contains 15 residues. The germline gives CDR1 LNHNV, CDR2 YYDKDF (reference sequence).

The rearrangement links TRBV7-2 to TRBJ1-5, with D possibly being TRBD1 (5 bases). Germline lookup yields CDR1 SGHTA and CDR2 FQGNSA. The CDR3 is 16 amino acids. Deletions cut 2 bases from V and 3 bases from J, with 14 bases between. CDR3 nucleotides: TGTGCCAGCAGCTTACAAGGGGCAGTTTTCAATCAGCCCCAGCATTTT. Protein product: CASSLQGAVFNQPQHF.

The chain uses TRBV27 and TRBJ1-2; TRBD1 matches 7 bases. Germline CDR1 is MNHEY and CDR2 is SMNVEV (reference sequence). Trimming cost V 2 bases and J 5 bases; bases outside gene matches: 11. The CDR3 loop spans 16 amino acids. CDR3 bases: TGTGCCAGCAGTTTAAGGGCGACAGGGAATCCGTATGGCTACACCTTC. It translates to CASSLRATGNPYGYTF.

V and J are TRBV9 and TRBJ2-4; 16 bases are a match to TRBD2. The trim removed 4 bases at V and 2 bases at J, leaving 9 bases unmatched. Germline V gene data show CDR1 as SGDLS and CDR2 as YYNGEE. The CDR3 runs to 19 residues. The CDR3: CASSSGLAGGPSTKNIQYF. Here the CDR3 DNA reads TGTGCCAGCAGCTCGGGACTAGCGGGGGGGCCCTCTACCAAAAACATTCAGTACTTC.

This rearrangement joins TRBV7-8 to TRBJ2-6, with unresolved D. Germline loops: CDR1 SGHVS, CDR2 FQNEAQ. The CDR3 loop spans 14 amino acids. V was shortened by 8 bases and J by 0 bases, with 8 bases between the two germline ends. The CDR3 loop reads CASGRASGANVLTF. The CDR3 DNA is TGTGCCAGCGGACGGGCCTCTGGGGCCAACGTCCTGACTTTC.

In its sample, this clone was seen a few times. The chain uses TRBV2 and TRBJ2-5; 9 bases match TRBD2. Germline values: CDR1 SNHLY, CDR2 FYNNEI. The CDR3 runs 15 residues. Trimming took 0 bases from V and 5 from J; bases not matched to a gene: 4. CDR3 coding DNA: TGTGCCAGCAGTGAAGCCCGGAGCGGGAGGGAGACCCAGTACTTC. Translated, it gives CASSEARSGRETQYF.

CDR3 residues: CASSRGGTNTGELFF. CDR3 DNA: TGTGCCAGCAGTCGCGGGGGGACGAACACCGGGGAGCTGTTTTTT. The rearrangement joins TRBV4-2 to TRBJ2-2, with 8 positions matching TRBD2. Germline values: CDR1 LGHNA, CDR2 YNFKEQ. The CDR3 sequence is 15 residues long. With 6 bases clipped from V and 0 bases from J, the junction kept 3 bases outside the gene matches.

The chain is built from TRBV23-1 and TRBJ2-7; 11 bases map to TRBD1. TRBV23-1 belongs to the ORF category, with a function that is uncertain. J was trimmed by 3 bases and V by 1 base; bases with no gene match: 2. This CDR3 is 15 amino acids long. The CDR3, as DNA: TGCGCCAGCAGTCAATTGGACAGGGGGCACTACGAGCAGTACTTC. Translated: CASSQLDRGHYEQYF.

Here the CDR3 DNA reads TGTGCCACCGGACTAGCGGGAGTGAATGAGCAGTTCTTC. Protein: CATGLAGVNEQFF. The chain links TRBV7-9 to TRBJ2-1, with 13 nucleotides matching TRBD2. The CDR3 totals 13 residues. Per germline, CDR1 SEHNR and CDR2 FQNEAQ (reference sequence). V lost 10 bases, J lost 7 bases, and 4 bases stayed unmatched. Full variable domain (remainder filled in from reference TRBV7-9 and TRBJ2-1): DTGVSQNPRHKITKRGQNVTFRCDPISEHNRLYWYRQTLGQGPEFLTYFQNEAQLEKSRLLSDRFSAERPKGSFSTLEIQRTEQGDSAMYLCATGLAGVNEQFFGPGTRLTVL.